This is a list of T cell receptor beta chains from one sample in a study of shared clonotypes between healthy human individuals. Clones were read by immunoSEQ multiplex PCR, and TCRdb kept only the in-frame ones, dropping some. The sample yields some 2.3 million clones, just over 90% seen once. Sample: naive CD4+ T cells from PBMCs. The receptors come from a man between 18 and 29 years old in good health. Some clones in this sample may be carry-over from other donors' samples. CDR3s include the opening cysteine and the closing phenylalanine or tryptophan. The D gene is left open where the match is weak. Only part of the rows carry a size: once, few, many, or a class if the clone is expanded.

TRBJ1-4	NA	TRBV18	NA	TGTGCCAGCTCAGGCCAGAATAATGAAAAACTGTTTTTT	CASSGQNNEKLFF
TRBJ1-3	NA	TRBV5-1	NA	TGCGCCAGCAGCTCATCTCTGACGGACGGAAACACCATATATTTT	CASSSSLTDGNTIYF
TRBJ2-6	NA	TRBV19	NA	TGTGCCAGTAGCCTAGGGGGATCTGGGGCCAACGTCCTGACTTTC	CASSLGGSGANVLTF
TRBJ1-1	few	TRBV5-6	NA	TGTGCCAGCAGCCCCAGGTGGGGGAAGGACACTGAAGCTTTCTTT	CASSPRWGKDTEAFF
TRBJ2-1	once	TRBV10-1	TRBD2	TGCGCCAGCAGTGAGGGGCTAATAGCGGGATATGAGCAGTTCTTC	CASSEGLIAGYEQFF
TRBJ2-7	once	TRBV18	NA	TGTGCCAGCTCACCGCGGGAGGACAGGACCGAGCAGTACTTC	CASSPREDRTEQYF
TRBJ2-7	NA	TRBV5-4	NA	TGTGCCAGCAGCCCCGGTTTACGGGAGCCGAACTACGAGCAGTACTTC	CASSPGLREPNYEQYF
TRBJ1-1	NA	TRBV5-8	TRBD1	TGTGCCAGCAACAGGGGGGTGACAGGCCAGGGCACTGAAGCTTTCTTT	CASNRGVTGQGTEAFF
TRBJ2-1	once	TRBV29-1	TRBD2	TGCAGCGTCGAAAAACTAGCGAACAATGAGCAGTTCTTC	CSVEKLANNEQFF
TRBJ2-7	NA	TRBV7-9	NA	TGTGCCAGCAGCTTAGACGGTCACGAGCAGTACTTC	CASSLDGHEQYF
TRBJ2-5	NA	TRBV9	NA	TGTGCCAGCAGCGCCTCCCTGGCGGCGGGAAGTTGGACCCAGTACTTC	CASSASLAAGSWTQYF
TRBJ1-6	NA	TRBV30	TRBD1	TGTGCCTGGAGTCCCCAGGGGGGATCACCCCTCCACTTT	CAWSPQGGSPLHF
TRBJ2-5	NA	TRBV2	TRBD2	TGTGCCAGCAGCAGACTAGCGGTGGGGGAGACCCAGTACTTC	CASSRLAVGETQYF
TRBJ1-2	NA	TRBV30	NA	TGTGCCTGGACCACCTCGGGTTCGGGTGGCTACACCTTC	CAWTTSGSGGYTF
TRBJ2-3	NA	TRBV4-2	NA	TGTGCCAGCAGCCTTCAGATTTGGGGGGGCACAGATACGCAGTATTTT	CASSLQIWGGTDTQYF
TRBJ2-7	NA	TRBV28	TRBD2	TGTGCCAGCAGTAAGACTAGCGGGAGGTCCTACGAGCAGTACTTC	CASSKTSGRSYEQYF
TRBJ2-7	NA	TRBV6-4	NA	TGTGCCAGCAGTGAAGGGGCGCCCTACGAGCAGTACTTC	CASSEGAPYEQYF
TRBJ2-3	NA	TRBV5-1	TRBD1	TGCGCCAGCAGCTTGGAACAGGGGGCATCGGATACGCAGTATTTT	CASSLEQGASDTQYF